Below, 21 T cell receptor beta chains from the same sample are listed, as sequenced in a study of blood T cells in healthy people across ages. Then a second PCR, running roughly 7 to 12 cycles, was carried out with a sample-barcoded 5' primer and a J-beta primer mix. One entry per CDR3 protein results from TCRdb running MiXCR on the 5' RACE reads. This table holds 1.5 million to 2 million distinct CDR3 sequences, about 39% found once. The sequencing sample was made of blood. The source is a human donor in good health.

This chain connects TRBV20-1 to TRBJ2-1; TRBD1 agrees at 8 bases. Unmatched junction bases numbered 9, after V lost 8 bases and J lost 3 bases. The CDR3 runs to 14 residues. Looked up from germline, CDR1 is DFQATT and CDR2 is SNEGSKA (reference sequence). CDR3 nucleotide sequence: TGCAGTCCACGTCCGGGACAGGACTACAATGAGCAGTTCTTC. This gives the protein CSPRPGQDYNEQFF.

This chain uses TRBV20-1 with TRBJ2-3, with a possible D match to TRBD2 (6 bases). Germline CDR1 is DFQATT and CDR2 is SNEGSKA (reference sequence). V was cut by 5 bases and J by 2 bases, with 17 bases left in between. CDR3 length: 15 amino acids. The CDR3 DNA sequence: TGCAGTGCTCGGGACTTACTCGGCTACACAGATACGCAGTATTTT. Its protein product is CSARDLLGYTDTQYF.

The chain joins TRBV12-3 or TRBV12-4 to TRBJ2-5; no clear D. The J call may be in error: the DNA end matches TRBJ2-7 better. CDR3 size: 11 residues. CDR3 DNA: TGTGCCAACAGCATGGGTTACGAGCAGTACTTC. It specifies CANSMGYEQYF.

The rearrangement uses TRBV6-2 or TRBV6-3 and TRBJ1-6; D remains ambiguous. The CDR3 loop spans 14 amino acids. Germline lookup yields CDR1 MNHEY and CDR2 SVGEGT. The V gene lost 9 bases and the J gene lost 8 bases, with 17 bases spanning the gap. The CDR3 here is CASSSTYLDSPLHF. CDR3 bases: TGTGCCAGTTCGTCGACTTACCTTGATTCACCCCTCCACTTT.

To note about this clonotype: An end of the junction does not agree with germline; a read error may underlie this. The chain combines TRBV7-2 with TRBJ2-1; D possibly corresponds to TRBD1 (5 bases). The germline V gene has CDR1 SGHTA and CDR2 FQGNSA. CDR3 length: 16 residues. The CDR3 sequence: CASSLDGHPSYNERFF. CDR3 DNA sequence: TGTGCCAGCAGCTTAGACGGACACCCGTCCTACAATGAGCGGTTCTTC.

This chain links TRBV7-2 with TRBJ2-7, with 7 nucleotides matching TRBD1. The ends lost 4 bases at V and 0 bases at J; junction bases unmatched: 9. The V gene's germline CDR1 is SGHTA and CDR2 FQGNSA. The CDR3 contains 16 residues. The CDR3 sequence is CASSYRSAGGSYEQYF. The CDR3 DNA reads TGTGCCAGCAGCTATAGGTCGGCAGGGGGCTCCTACGAGCAGTACTTC.

In DNA, the CDR3 is TGTGCCAGCAGTTGTAGCAGGGGCCTAGCCGGCGAGCAGTACTTC. It specifies CASSCSRGLAGEQYF. The chain combines TRBV6-2 or TRBV6-3 with TRBJ2-7; tentative D call: TRBD1 (6 bases). The germline V gene encodes CDR1 MNHEY and CDR2 SVGEGT. The CDR3 consists of 15 residues. V was cut by 4 bases and J by 6 bases, with 19 bases left in between.

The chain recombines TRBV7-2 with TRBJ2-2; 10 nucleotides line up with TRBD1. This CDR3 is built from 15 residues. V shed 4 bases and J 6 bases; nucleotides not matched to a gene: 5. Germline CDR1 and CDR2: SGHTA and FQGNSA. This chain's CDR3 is CASSYGDRGSGELFF. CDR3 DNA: TGTGCCAGCAGCTACGGGGACAGGGGATCCGGGGAGCTGTTTTTT.

The CDR3 region is CASTETGVYDGTGELFF. The CDR3 DNA reads as TGTGCCAGCACAGAGACAGGGGTATATGACGGAACCGGGGAGCTGTTTTTT. This sequence joins TRBV6-1 and TRBJ2-2; TRBD1 matches at 8 bases. The CDR3 covers 17 residues. Per the germline V gene, CDR1 is MNHNS and CDR2 is SASEGT. With 7 bases clipped from V and 5 bases from J, the junction kept 15 bases outside the gene matches.

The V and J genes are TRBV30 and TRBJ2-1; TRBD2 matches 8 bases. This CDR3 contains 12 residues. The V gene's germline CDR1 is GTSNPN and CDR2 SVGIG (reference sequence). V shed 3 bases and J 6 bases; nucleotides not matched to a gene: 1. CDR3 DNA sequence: TGTGCCTGGAGGGCGGGGGGCAATGAGCAGTTCTTC. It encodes CAWRAGGNEQFF.

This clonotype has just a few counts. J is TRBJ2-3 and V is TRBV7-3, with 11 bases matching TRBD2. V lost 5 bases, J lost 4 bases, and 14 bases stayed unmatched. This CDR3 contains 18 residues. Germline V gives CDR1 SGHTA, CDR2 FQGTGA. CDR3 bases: TGTGCCAGCAGCGCCGGTAGCGGGGGGGAAATGTACGCAGATACGCAGTATTTT. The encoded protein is CASSAGSGGEMYADTQYF.

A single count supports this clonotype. The CDR3 DNA reads TGTGCCAGCATCTCGGGGGTCAACACCGGGGAGCTGTTTTTT. It yields the protein CASISGVNTGELFF. The chain links TRBV6-1 to TRBJ2-2; a possible D gene is TRBD2 (6 bases). This CDR3 region has 14 residues. Trimming removed 7 bases at V and 2 bases at J, with 11 bases between. CDR1 is MNHNS, CDR2 SASEGT, per germline.

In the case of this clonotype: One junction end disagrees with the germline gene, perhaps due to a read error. CDR3: CASSQDARGFYGYTF. DNA of the CDR3: TGCGCCAGTAGCCAAGACGCGCGGGGGTTTTATGGCTACACCTTC. V and J are TRBV4-1 and TRBJ1-2; TRBD1 might be the D (5 bases). The CDR3 is 15 residues long. Germline CDR1 is MGHRA and CDR2 is YSYEKL.

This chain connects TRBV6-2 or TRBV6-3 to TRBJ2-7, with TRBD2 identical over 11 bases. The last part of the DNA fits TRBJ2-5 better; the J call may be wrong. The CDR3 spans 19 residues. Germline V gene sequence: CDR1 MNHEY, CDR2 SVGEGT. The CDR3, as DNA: TGTGCCAGCAGTTACCGCCAGGTTATGGGACTAGCGGAGGCTGAGACCCAGTACTTC. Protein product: CASSYRQVMGLAEAETQYF.

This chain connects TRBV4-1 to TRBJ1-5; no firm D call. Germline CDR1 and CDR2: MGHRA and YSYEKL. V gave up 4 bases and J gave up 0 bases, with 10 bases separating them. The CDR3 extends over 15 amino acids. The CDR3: CASSPTSSSNQPQHF. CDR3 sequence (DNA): TGCGCCAGCAGCCCCACCTCAAGTAGCAATCAGCCCCAGCATTTT.

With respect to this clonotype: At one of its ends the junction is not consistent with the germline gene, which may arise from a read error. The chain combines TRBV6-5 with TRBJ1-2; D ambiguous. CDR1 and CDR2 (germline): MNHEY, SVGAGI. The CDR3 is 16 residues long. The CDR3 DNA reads TGTACCAGCAGTTACTCGGTTCCCACGTACAGTGGTGGCTACACCTTC. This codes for CTSSYSVPTYSGGYTF.

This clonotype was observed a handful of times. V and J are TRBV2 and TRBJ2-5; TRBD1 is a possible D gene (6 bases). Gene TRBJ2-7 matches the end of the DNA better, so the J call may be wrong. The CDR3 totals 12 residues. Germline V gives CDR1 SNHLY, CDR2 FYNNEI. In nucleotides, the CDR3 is TGTGCCAGCAGTGGGACAGAGTACGAGCAGTACTTC. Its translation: CASSGTEYEQYF.

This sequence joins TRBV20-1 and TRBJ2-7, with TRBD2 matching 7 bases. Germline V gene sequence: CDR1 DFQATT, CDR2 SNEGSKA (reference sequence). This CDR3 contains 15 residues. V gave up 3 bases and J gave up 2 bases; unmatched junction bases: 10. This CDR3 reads CSASERLAATYEQYF. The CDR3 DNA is TGCAGTGCTAGTGAAAGGCTAGCGGCAACCTACGAGCAGTACTTC.

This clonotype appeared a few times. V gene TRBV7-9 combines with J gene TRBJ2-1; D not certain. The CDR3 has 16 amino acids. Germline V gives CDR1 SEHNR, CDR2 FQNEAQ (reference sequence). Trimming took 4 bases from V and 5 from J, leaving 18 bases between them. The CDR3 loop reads CASSSTRAMQNNEQFF. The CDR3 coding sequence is TGTGCCAGCAGCTCTACCCGGGCCATGCAGAACAATGAGCAGTTCTTC.

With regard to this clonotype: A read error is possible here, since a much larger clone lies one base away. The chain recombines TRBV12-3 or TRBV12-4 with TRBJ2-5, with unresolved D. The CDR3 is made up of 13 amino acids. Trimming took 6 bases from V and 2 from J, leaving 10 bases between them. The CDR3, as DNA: TGTGCCAGCAGGTTAATAAGTCAAGAGACCCAGTACTTC. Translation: CASRLISQETQYF.

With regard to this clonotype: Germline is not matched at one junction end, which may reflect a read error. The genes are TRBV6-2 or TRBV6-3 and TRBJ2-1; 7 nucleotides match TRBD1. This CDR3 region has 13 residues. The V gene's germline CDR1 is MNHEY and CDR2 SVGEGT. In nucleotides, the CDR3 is TGTGCCAGCAGTGACTACGTGACAGGGACAGCGAGCTTC. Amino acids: CASSDYVTGTASF.